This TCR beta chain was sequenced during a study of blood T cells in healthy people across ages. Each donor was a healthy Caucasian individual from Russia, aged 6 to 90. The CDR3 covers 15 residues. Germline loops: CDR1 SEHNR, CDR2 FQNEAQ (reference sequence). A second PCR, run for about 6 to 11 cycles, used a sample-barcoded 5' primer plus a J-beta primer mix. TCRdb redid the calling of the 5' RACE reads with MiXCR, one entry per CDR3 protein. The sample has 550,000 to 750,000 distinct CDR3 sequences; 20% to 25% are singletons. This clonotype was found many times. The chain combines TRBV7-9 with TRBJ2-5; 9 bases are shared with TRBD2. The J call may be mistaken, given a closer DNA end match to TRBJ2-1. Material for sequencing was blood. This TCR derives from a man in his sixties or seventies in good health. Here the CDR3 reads CASSRGTSLDNEQFF. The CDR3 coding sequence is TGTGCCAGCAGCCGTGGGACTAGCTTGGACAATGAGCAGTTCTTC.